This is a list of T cell receptor beta chains from one sample in a study of tissue T cells after allogeneic stem cell transplantation. Measured with immunoSEQ multiplex PCR; TCRdb has only the in-frame clones, and not every one. Among under 50,000 clones, roughly 92% were seen once, and the ten largest hold about 3.8%. Sequences were derived from blood, sampled before transplantation. The receptors come from a woman aged 35 to 70 who later had graft-versus-host disease after an allogeneic stem cell transplant. CDR3s include the opening cysteine and the closing phenylalanine or tryptophan. Each record gives: J gene, clone size, D gene, V gene, CDR3 DNA, CDR3 protein. The D gene is left open where the match is weak. A row's size may be missing; if present it is once, few, many or a size class.

J gene: TRBJ2-5
clone size: -
D gene: -
V gene: TRBV25-1
CDR3 DNA: TGTGCCAGCAGTGATGGCCTGCCAGGGGTGTACTTC
CDR3 protein: CASSDGLPGVYF

J gene: TRBJ2-1
clone size: -
D gene: -
V gene: TRBV25-1
CDR3 DNA: TGTGCCAGCAGTCATTCGTCGGGGTCCTACAATGAGCAGTTCTTC
CDR3 protein: CASSHSSGSYNEQFF

J gene: TRBJ1-1
clone size: -
D gene: -
V gene: TRBV18
CDR3 DNA: TGTGCCAGCTCAGCGGGACCGAACACTGAGGCTTTCTTT
CDR3 protein: CASSAGPNTEAFF

J gene: TRBJ1-1
clone size: few
D gene: TRBD1
V gene: TRBV5-5
CDR3 DNA: TGTGCCAGCAGCTTTACCACAGGGGGCCACACTGAAGCTTTCTTT
CDR3 protein: CASSFTTGGHTEAFF

J gene: TRBJ2-7
clone size: once
D gene: TRBD2
V gene: TRBV6-5
CDR3 DNA: TGTGCCAGCAGTTCCCCAGCCGGGAGGGGCCCCTACGAGCAGTACTTC
CDR3 protein: CASSSPAGRGPYEQYF

J gene: TRBJ2-6
clone size: -
D gene: -
V gene: TRBV19
CDR3 DNA: TGTGCCAGTAGTATAACGGCCGTCTCTGGGGCCAACGTCCTGACTTTC
CDR3 protein: CASSITAVSGANVLTF

J gene: TRBJ2-1
clone size: -
D gene: -
V gene: TRBV30
CDR3 DNA: TGTGCCTGGCGACTTCACAATGAGCAGTTCTTC
CDR3 protein: CAWRLHNEQFF

J gene: TRBJ2-3
clone size: -
D gene: -
V gene: TRBV9
CDR3 DNA: TGTGCCAGCAGCGTAGGGGTGGGGGTGAGCACAGATACGCAGTATTTT
CDR3 protein: CASSVGVGVSTDTQYF

J gene: TRBJ2-7
clone size: -
D gene: TRBD2
V gene: TRBV4-3
CDR3 DNA: TGCGCCAGCAGCCAAGATGGGGCGGGAGGGGTCTACGAGCAGTACTTC
CDR3 protein: CASSQDGAGGVYEQYF

J gene: TRBJ2-2
clone size: -
D gene: -
V gene: TRBV24-1
CDR3 DNA: TGTGCCACCGGAACCGGGGAGCTGTTTTTT
CDR3 protein: CATGTGELFF

J gene: TRBJ2-3
clone size: -
D gene: TRBD2
V gene: TRBV27
CDR3 DNA: TGTGCCAGCAGTTTAAGTGCGGGAGGGCCTTGGGATACGCAGTATTTT
CDR3 protein: CASSLSAGGPWDTQYF

J gene: TRBJ2-3
clone size: -
D gene: -
V gene: TRBV4-1
CDR3 DNA: TGCGCCAGCAGCCAAGTCGGGGATACGCAGTATTTT
CDR3 protein: CASSQVGDTQYF

J gene: TRBJ2-7
clone size: -
D gene: -
V gene: TRBV21-1
CDR3 DNA: TGTGCCAGCAGCATAGTGGGCTGGGGCAGGGCTTTCACCGAGCAGTACTTC
CDR3 protein: CASSIVGWGRAFTEQYF

J gene: TRBJ1-5
clone size: -
D gene: TRBD1
V gene: TRBV6-2/TRBV6-3
CDR3 DNA: TGTGCCAGCAGTTACTCCGGACAGGGTAGCAATCAGCCCCAGCATTTT
CDR3 protein: CASSYSGQGSNQPQHF

J gene: TRBJ2-7
clone size: -
D gene: TRBD1
V gene: TRBV5-4
CDR3 DNA: TGTGCCAGCAGCTTGAGGACAGGCCAGCCTGGCGAGCAGTACTTC
CDR3 protein: CASSLRTGQPGEQYF

J gene: TRBJ2-5
clone size: -
D gene: -
V gene: TRBV6-5
CDR3 DNA: TGTGCCAGCAGGCCGGGGGCAGGGAGGCACGAGACCCAGTACTTC
CDR3 protein: CASRPGAGRHETQYF

J gene: TRBJ2-3
clone size: -
D gene: TRBD2
V gene: TRBV19
CDR3 DNA: TGTGCCACAACCACTAGCGGCACAGATACGCAGTATTTT
CDR3 protein: CATTTSGTDTQYF

J gene: TRBJ2-3
clone size: -
D gene: TRBD2
V gene: TRBV9
CDR3 DNA: TGTGCCAGCAGCCTCCGCGTGGCGGGAGGGCGCACAGATATGCAGTATTTT
CDR3 protein: CASSLRVAGGRTDMQYF

J gene: TRBJ1-2
clone size: -
D gene: -
V gene: TRBV7-6
CDR3 DNA: TGTGCCAGCAGCTTAGAGGGGTACGGCTACACCTTC
CDR3 protein: CASSLEGYGYTF

J gene: TRBJ2-7
clone size: -
D gene: -
V gene: TRBV25-1
CDR3 DNA: TGTGCCAGCAGTGAGGCGGATTCGACCTACGAGCAGTACTTC
CDR3 protein: CASSEADSTYEQYF

J gene: TRBJ1-1
clone size: -
D gene: -
V gene: TRBV14
CDR3 DNA: TGTGCCAGCAGCCCGTTAAGGGGGGGGACTGAAGCTTTCTTT
CDR3 protein: CASSPLRGGTEAFF

J gene: TRBJ2-3
clone size: -
D gene: -
V gene: TRBV12-3/TRBV12-4
CDR3 DNA: TGTGCCAGCCAGCCAGCCAACACAGATACGCAGTATTTT
CDR3 protein: CASQPANTDTQYF